Here is one T cell receptor beta chain with its context. Its matching antigen is unknown. All of the isolated RNA was reverse transcribed, so expressed TCRB transcripts were sequenced. The table came from immunoSEQ multiplex PCR; TCRdb's copy has only in-frame clones and leaves some out. Altogether 200,000 to 300,000 clones are present, roughly 20% being singletons, with the ten largest covering 0.028%. The sample is drawn from a study of beta chain features in type 1 diabetes. Broader study findings: The analysis here could not establish whether HLA type shapes TCRB rearrangement. All four CD4+ subsets from Type 1 diabetes patients carried moderately but significantly shorter TCRB CDR3s.

The CDR3 loop spans 13 amino acids. Germline CDR1 SQVTM, CDR2 ANQGSEA. Germline trimming cut 6 bases from V and 7 bases from J; bases unmatched to any gene: 5. Sequenced: naive CD4+ T cells from blood. The chain carries TRBV29-1 and TRBJ2-1, with 11 nucleotides matching TRBD2. The receptor was derived from a woman between 35 and 50 years old with type 1 diabetes. CDR3 sequence (DNA): TGCAGCGTCCTACCTAGCGGGAGGAATGAGCAGTTCTTC. Translation gives CSVLPSGRNEQFF.